What follows describes a single TCR beta chain. Both 60 Vbeta primers and 13 Jbeta primers went into the PCR. Clones were read by immunoSEQ multiplex PCR, and TCRdb kept only the in-frame ones, dropping some. The data contain 95,000 to 100,000 clones, about 85% of them singletons. This entry is derived from a study of cytomegalovirus exposure and HLA in healthy donors. Study context: A previous analysis identified around 120 million unique TCR beta sequences derived from 180 million or so T cells.

The source material was PBMCs. The TCR comes from a man in his thirties or forties in good health and CMV-seronegative.

CDR3 sequence: CASSQGGVYHEQYF. The CDR3 DNA is TGTGCCAGCAGCCAAGGGGGAGTTTACCACGAGCAGTACTTC. The rearrangement links TRBV14 to TRBJ2-7; TRBD2 might be the D (5 bases). This CDR3 is 14 amino acids long. Per germline, CDR1 SGHDN and CDR2 FVKESK. V was shortened by 1 base and J by 5 bases, with 12 bases between the two germline ends.